One sample yielded the 22 T cell receptor beta chains listed below, sequenced in a study of blood T cell repertoires in COVID-19. Using immunoSEQ multiplex PCR, the repertoire was profiled, and TCRdb retains in-frame clones only, with some absent. Found here are under 300,000 clones, approximately 81% of them singletons; the top ten hold roughly 6.7%. The sequencing sample was made of PBMCs or T cells enriched from blood (not recorded which). Source of these receptors: a woman between 45 and 65 years old who had been exposed to COVID-19.

The V and J genes are TRBV11-2 and TRBJ1-4, with D possibly being TRBD1 (6 bases). Trimming removed 1 base from V and 7 bases from J, with 13 bases in between. CDR3 length: 15 amino acids. CDR1 is SGHAT and CDR2 is FQNNGV in the germline V gene. The CDR3 DNA reads as TGTGCCAGCAGCTTAGGGCTGGGGGCGAGTGAAAAACTGTTTTTT. Translation: CASSLGLGASEKLFF.

V and J are TRBV15 and TRBJ2-2; D might be TRBD2 (6 bases). Trimming pared 0 bases from V and 7 bases from J, leaving 9 bases between. The CDR3 runs 14 residues. CDR1 and CDR2 (germline): LNHNV, YYDKDF (reference sequence). CDR3 loop: CATSRDRENGELFF. The CDR3 coding sequence is TGTGCCACCAGCAGAGATCGGGAGAACGGGGAGCTGTTTTTT.

The V and J genes are TRBV7-2 and TRBJ1-2; possibly TRBD1 for D (5 bases). CDR3 size: 15 residues. Trimming took 5 bases from V and 3 from J, leaving 16 bases between them. Looked up from germline, CDR1 is SGHTA and CDR2 is FQGNSA. The CDR3 nucleotides read TGTGCCAGCAGCCCCCGGGGGGGAGGCGACTATGGCTACACCTTC. Its translation: CASSPRGGGDYGYTF.

V and J are TRBV6-6 and TRBJ1-2; TRBD1 aligns across 9 bases. The junction had 6 bases not matched to a gene; V was cut back by 4 bases and J by 6 bases. Per the germline V gene, CDR1 is MNHNY and CDR2 is SVGAGI (reference sequence). This CDR3 has 14 residues. The CDR3 sequence is CASSSMTGGDGYTF. The DNA for the CDR3 is TGTGCCAGCAGTTCTATGACAGGGGGGGATGGCTACACCTTC.

With regard to this clone: A much bigger clone sits one base away, suggesting this may be a read error. The chain joins TRBV7-2 to TRBJ1-6; 8 nucleotides line up with TRBD1. This CDR3 has 14 residues. The junction had 0 bases not matched to a gene; V was cut back by 3 bases and J by 5 bases. Germline CDR1 reads SGHTA; CDR2 reads FQGNSA. The CDR3 reads CASSLTGDNSPLHF. The DNA of the CDR3 is TGTGCCAGCAGCTTGACAGGGGATAATTCACCCCTCCACTTT. The whole variable domain, filled in from reference TRBV7-2 and TRBJ1-6, reads GAGVSQSPSNKVTEKGKDVELRCDPISGHTALYWYRQSLGQGLEFLIYFQGNSAPDKSGLPSDRFSAERTGGSVSTLTIQRTQQEDSAVYLCASSLTGDNSPLHFGNGTRLTVT.

This chain uses TRBV28 with TRBJ1-5; D remains unclear. There are 19 residues in the CDR3. Between the trimmed V and J ends, which lost 3 bases and 0 bases, there was a span of 21 bases. Germline assignment: CDR1 MDHEN and CDR2 SYDVKM. CDR3 in DNA: TGTGCCAGCAGTTTCGTTGCAGTCCGACGAGGTTATAGCAATCAGCCCCAGCATTTT. Its translation is CASSFVAVRRGYSNQPQHF.

The CDR3: CASSLTKNNEQFF. The DNA for the CDR3 is TGTGCCAGCAGCTTAACAAAGAACAATGAGCAGTTCTTC. The chain carries TRBV5-4 and TRBJ2-1, with D hard to call. CDR1 is SGHNT, CDR2 YYREEE, per germline (reference sequence). The CDR3 runs 13 residues. Between the trimmed V and J ends, which lost 2 bases and 5 bases, there was a span of 8 bases.

This chain joins TRBV29-1 and TRBJ1-1; a possible D gene is TRBD1 (6 bases). The germline CDR1 and CDR2 sequences are SQVTM and ANQGSEA. V was shortened by 7 bases and J by 3 bases, with 15 bases between the two germline ends. The CDR3 runs 13 residues. The CDR3 nucleotides are TGCAGCGCCAAGGGGACATTGTACACTGAAGCTTTCTTT. The encoded protein is CSAKGTLYTEAFF.

The chain uses TRBV6-5 and TRBJ2-5; a weak D match, TRBD2 (5 bases). Deletions cut 5 bases from V and 7 bases from J, with 11 bases between. Germline loops: CDR1 MNHEY, CDR2 SVGAGI. CDR3 size: 12 residues. The CDR3 DNA reads as TGTGCCAGCAGTACCGCCGGAGGGACCCAGTACTTC. Translation: CASSTAGGTQYF.

The chain joins TRBV18 to TRBJ1-2; D is perhaps TRBD1 (6 bases). Per germline, CDR1 KGHSH and CDR2 LQKENI. The CDR3 spans 13 residues. Deletions cut 5 bases from V and 4 bases from J, with 11 bases between. CDR3 bases: TGTGCCAGCTCAGCCGGACAGCTCTATGGCTACACCTTC. The encoded protein is CASSAGQLYGYTF.

V gene TRBV15 combines with J gene TRBJ2-2, with D possibly matching TRBD1 (5 bases). Trimming cost V 8 bases and J 4 bases, with 17 bases left between them. The CDR3 consists of 15 residues. Germline loops: CDR1 LNHNV, CDR2 YYDKDF (reference sequence). CDR3 sequence (DNA): TGTGCCACCTTCGGGCAGGGAAAGAGCACCGGGGAGCTGTTTTTT. This codes for CATFGQGKSTGELFF.

The chain has TRBV28 and TRBJ2-7; the match to TRBD1 covers 10 bases. The ends lost 4 bases at V and 3 bases at J; junction bases unmatched: 9. The CDR3 consists of 16 residues. CDR1 is MDHEN, CDR2 SYDVKM, per germline. The CDR3, as DNA: TGTGCCAGCAGTTCCTACCGGGACAGGGGAATCTACGAGCAGTACTTC. Residues: CASSSYRDRGIYEQYF.

The chain recombines TRBV19 with TRBJ2-1; D may be TRBD1 (6 bases). Germline CDR1 reads LNHDA; CDR2 reads SQIVND (reference sequence). V lost 8 bases and J 8 bases, leaving 16 bases between the germline ends. The CDR3 loop spans 13 amino acids. The CDR3 sequence: CASRTGSSDEQFF. The CDR3 DNA sequence: TGTGCCAGTCGAACAGGGAGCTCCGATGAGCAGTTCTTC.

This clone was detected only a few times. The chain uses TRBV4-2 and TRBJ1-2; a possible D gene is TRBD1 (6 bases). V lost 0 bases, J lost 7 bases, and 6 bases lay in between. This CDR3 has 12 amino acids. Germline CDR1 is LGHNA and CDR2 is YNFKEQ. CDR3 residues: CASSQEQGGYTF. CDR3 nucleotides: TGTGCCAGCAGCCAAGAACAGGGTGGCTACACCTTC.

The chain is built from TRBV19 and TRBJ2-5; 9 bases agree with TRBD1. Germline trimming cut 3 bases from V and 6 bases from J; bases unmatched to any gene: 8. The CDR3 has 15 amino acids. Germline V gene lookup returns CDR1 LNHDA and CDR2 SQIVND (reference sequence). CDR3 region: CASSMNPGQGQTQYF. Written as DNA, the CDR3 is TGTGCCAGTAGTATGAACCCGGGACAGGGACAGACCCAGTACTTC.

The chain combines TRBV5-1 with TRBJ1-3; the match to TRBD1 covers 8 bases. This CDR3 spans 15 amino acids. Germline V lookup: CDR1 SGHRS, CDR2 YFSETQ. Trimming removed 1 base from V and 8 bases from J; junction bases left unmatched: 8. The CDR3 loop reads CASSLPGTGGDTIYF. CDR3 coding DNA: TGCGCCAGCAGCTTGCCCGGGACAGGAGGTGACACCATATATTTT. Full variable domain (outside the CDR3, taken from reference TRBV5-1 and TRBJ1-3): KAGVTQTPRYLIKTRGQQVTLSCSPISGHRSVSWYQQTPGQGLQFLFEYFSETQRNKGNFPGRFSGRQFSNSRSEMNVSTLELGDSALYLCASSLPGTGGDTIYFGEGSWLTVV.

The chain's CDR3 is CASSRQGFNEKLFF. In DNA, the CDR3 is TGTGCCAGCAGCCGTCAGGGATTTAATGAAAAACTGTTTTTT. This chain connects TRBV5-8 to TRBJ1-4, with D possibly matching TRBD1 (5 bases). The germline V gene encodes CDR1 SGHTS and CDR2 YDEGEE. The CDR3 runs to 14 residues. Trimming removed 4 bases from V and 4 bases from J, with 11 bases in between.

This clone was seen a few times. The chain has TRBV11-2 and TRBJ2-7, with 9 nucleotides matching TRBD1. V lost 5 bases to trimming and J lost 7 bases; unmatched junction nucleotides: 6. This CDR3 region has 13 residues. Germline V gene lookup returns CDR1 SGHAT and CDR2 FQNNGV. CDR3 in DNA: TGTGCCAGCAGCGGGGACAGGGCCCAGGAGCAGTACTTC. Encoded protein: CASSGDRAQEQYF.

The CDR3 here is CAWSVAGTLPPFF. In nucleotides, the CDR3 is TGTGCCTGGAGTGTGGCAGGAACGCTACCTCCGTTCTTC. This chain uses TRBV30 with TRBJ2-1; no reliable D call. The CDR3 length is 13 residues. The V and J ends lost 0 bases and 15 bases respectively, with 18 bases between them. The V gene's germline CDR1 is GTSNPN and CDR2 SVGIG (reference sequence). Using reference TRBV30 and TRBJ2-1 for the parts outside the CDR3, the full variable domain is SQTIHQWPATLVQPVGSPLSLECTVEGTSNPNLYWYRQAAGRGLQLLFYSVGIGQISSEVPQNLSASRPQDRQFILSSKKLLLSDSGFYLCAWSVAGTLPPFFGPGTRLTVL.

In its sample, this clone was seen a few times. The CDR3 DNA sequence: TGTGCCAGCAGTTACTTAGGCCTACCTAGCAACACCGGGGAGCTGTTTTTT. Translating gives CASSYLGLPSNTGELFF. J is TRBJ2-2 and V is TRBV6-2 or TRBV6-3; a possible D gene is TRBD2 (5 bases). Per the germline V gene, CDR1 is MNHEY and CDR2 is SVGEGT. Trimming cost V 1 base and J 2 bases, with 14 bases left between them. The CDR3 runs 17 residues.

V and J are TRBV27 and TRBJ1-6, with no clear D. The CDR3 loop spans 16 amino acids. V dropped 3 bases and J dropped 7 bases, with 16 bases sitting between them. Per germline, CDR1 MNHEY and CDR2 SMNVEV (reference sequence). The CDR3 bases are TGTGCCAGCAGTTTGTTACCCACCGTTGAGAATTCACCCCTCCACTTT. Translating gives CASSLLPTVENSPLHF.

A remark on this clone: Other DNA sequences of this sample code for an identical CDR3. V and J are TRBV12-3 or TRBV12-4 and TRBJ1-1; D possibly corresponds to TRBD1 (5 bases). This CDR3 has 13 residues. The germline V and J ends were trimmed by 3 bases and 1 base, with 6 bases remaining between them. CDR3 sequence (DNA): TGTGCCAGCAGTTTTAGGGGGAACACTGAAGCTTTCTTT. It is translated as CASSFRGNTEAFF.